The following is a T cell receptor beta chain sequence with its context. Original processing notes: Reference gene primer amplification gave nucleated cell count estimates. Method: immunoSEQ multiplex PCR; TCRdb's copy keeps in-frame clones and lacks some. Clone size and V and J calls were adopted from that table, with D and trimming inferred from the DNA. The sample lists about 58,000 clones; 77% were seen once. This sample is drawn from a study of blood T cell repertoires in COVID-19. Study context: Italy, Spain and the United States were the sources of the convalescent and acute COVID-19 samples. Sources were T cells, B-cell-depleted T cells, or PBMCs; the material itself was cDNA or gDNA.

CDR3 length: 16 amino acids. Germline values: CDR1 MNHEY, CDR2 SVGEGT. With V trimmed by 6 bases and J by 6 bases, 13 bases remained unmatched. The sequence was collected from a human donor in a cohort sampled during active COVID-19. Sequencing input: peripheral blood. The V call is TRBV6-2 or TRBV6-3, the J call TRBJ2-1, with 8 bases matching TRBD2. Here the CDR3 reads CASSRPMTGGLNEQFF. The CDR3 DNA reads TGTGCCAGCAGCCGCCCTATGACGGGAGGGCTCAATGAGCAGTTCTTC.